The source of this T cell receptor (beta chain) is a study of a mutant IDH1 vaccine in newly diagnosed glioma (dated by TCRdb to the early 2020s). Looking at the study overall: Vaccination started 4-6 weeks after radiotherapy alone, or was given together with temozolomide cycles in the groups whose treatment included chemotherapy. Peripheral blood samples were drawn at six visits, namely V03 (baseline), V05, V07, V10, V12 and V13. The week-35 safety follow-up was designated visit V12, and the week-47 end of study was designated visit V13. Longitudinal TCRB deep sequencing was done for 25 treated patients, wherever samples were available for exploratory analyses. Before enrollment, patients had received standard therapy of radiotherapy alone, temozolomide alone, or radiochemotherapy with temozolomide; most received the combination. Of the 32 patients who were treated, about 62% were male and around 40% were female, and the mean age was around 40 years. Broader findings and caveats from the paper: Immune responses induced by the vaccine were seen in roughly 92% of patients across multiple MHC alleles. Pseudoprogression seemed to be unrelated to changes in the top peripheral T cell clonotypes found by TCRB sequencing. Availability determined which PBMC samples were chosen for TCRB deep sequencing. It was noted by the authors that analyses of patient blood samples could not be reproduced owing to sample limitations.

What the time point label conveys for this sample: week 35, safety follow-up. Each vaccine dose was 300 ug of a 20-mer mutant IDH1 peptide in Montanide, given subcutaneously with topical imiquimod. Patients were given eight vaccinations, in weeks 1, 3, 5, 7, 11, 15, 19 and 23, which matched visits V03 through V10. Newly diagnosed WHO grade 3 or 4 IDH1-mutant astrocytomas showing loss of nuclear ATRX were present in the donors. The samples were drawn from NOA16, a multicentre, single-arm, open-label phase I trial in Germany that tested a mutant IDH1 peptide vaccine in humans for the first time. Genomic DNA for TCRB sequencing was extracted from EDTA blood using the DNeasy Blood and Tissue Kit. The CDR3 runs 18 amino acids, cysteine and phenylalanine included. The only DNA kept is the CDR3, 54 bases in frame from the first base. Regarding this clone: Its antigen remains undetermined. No base-level quality is on record; no much larger clone is a single base apart.

The protocol used for the library was the immunoSEQ multiplex PCR assay. Rearranged TCR beta chain sequences were amplified using the hsTCRB Kit according to the manufacturer's protocol. TCRB libraries were sequenced on an Illumina MiSeq. In the paper's pipeline: Demultiplexing, trimming and gene mapping were performed with the kit vendor's proprietary platform. Sourced from immuneACCESS, this table was stored by TCRdb with only in-frame sequences that have V and J called. A share of the clones is absent; for the studies checked, an unresolved V gene accounts for under half, and the remainder has no known explanation. V, J and clone size reflect that table, while D and trimming were determined from the DNA. Across this sample there are about 60,000 clones, with roughly nine tenths seen only once. The ten largest clonotypes hold more than 1.5% of the sample.

The V and J genes are TRBV21-1 and TRBJ2-4. TRBV21-1 has pseudogene status. The input for sequencing was PBMCs, taken from a glioma patient whose treatment included an IDH1 peptide vaccine. The clonotype originates from a man aged 40-49 years with glioma. In nucleotide form, the sequence is TGTGCCAGCAGCAAACTAGGTGGGCAGGGGGGGGAAAAAAACATTCAGTACTTC. The resulting protein is CASSKLGGQGGEKNIQYF.